These 15 T cell receptor beta chains originate from one sample sequenced in a study of T cell repertoires in cytomegalovirus infection (dated by TCRdb to the late 2010s). These receptors have no identified antigens. Read against the paper, the sample's treatment or condition label means: in vitro stimulation with specific CMV peptide epitopes to enrich CMV-specific T cells. The sequencer listed for this sample is Illumina HiSeq 1500. TCRdb took the public reads, trimmed them with fastp at Q25, ran MiXCR for clone calling and kept in-frame beta chains. Merged by CDR3 protein, the rows form single entries marked with the most common genes and DNA. The sample table records fewer than 60,000 distinct CDR3 sequences; roughly 21% of these occur just once. Clones ranked in the top ten supply just under 80% of the sample. The starting material was CD8+ T cells from cultured PBMCs, obtained from culture after CMV antigen stimulation. These receptors came from a human donor in good health (CMV status not recorded). Some clones in this sample may be carry-over from other donors' samples.

The chain joins TRBV12-3 or TRBV12-4 to TRBJ2-5; the D is unclear. Trimming took off 3 bases at V and 2 bases at J, with 10 bases between the two ends. The CDR3 runs to 14 residues. The CDR3 spells CASSFVAEQETQYF. DNA of the CDR3: TGTGCCAGCAGTTTCGTGGCAGAACAAGAGACCCAGTACTTC.

CDR3 in DNA: TGTGCCAGCAGTTTATCTCCCGTCTCGCGCGAGCAGTACTTC. Protein: CASSLSPVSREQYF. The genes are TRBV27 and TRBJ2-7; D is unclear. This CDR3 has 14 amino acids. Trimming removed 0 bases at V and 6 bases at J, with 12 bases between. Germline assignment: CDR1 MNHEY and CDR2 SMNVEV (reference sequence).

This clonotype was seen many times. The rearrangement links TRBV7-6 to TRBJ2-4, with TRBD1 matching over 8 bases. Germline-derived CDR1 and CDR2 are SGHVS and FNYEAQ. The V gene end was trimmed by 2 bases and the J gene end by 1 base; junction bases not matched to a gene: 16. This CDR3 is built from 20 residues. The CDR3 here is CASSLIPQGEVIGAKNIQYF. The CDR3 DNA sequence: TGTGCCAGCAGCTTAATCCCACAGGGGGAGGTTATTGGGGCCAAAAACATTCAGTACTTC.

The chain is built from TRBV12-5 and TRBJ1-4; D may be TRBD1 (5 bases). The CDR3 is 15 residues long. CDR1 is LGHNT and CDR2 is FRNRAP in the germline V gene. V lost 4 bases and J 5 bases, leaving 14 bases between the germline ends. CDR3 residues: CASGSLRDENEKLFF. The CDR3 coding sequence is TGTGCTAGTGGTTCCCTCCGGGACGAAAATGAAAAACTGTTTTTT.

The V call is TRBV7-2, the J call TRBJ1-2; no firm D call. The CDR3 extends over 14 amino acids. The germline CDR1 and CDR2 sequences are SGHTA and FQGNSA. V lost 4 bases and J lost 3, with 12 bases in between. The CDR3 spells CASSSSRSDYGYTF. CDR3 DNA sequence: TGTGCCAGCAGCTCGAGTCGATCTGACTATGGCTACACCTTC.

The J gene is TRBJ2-5, the V gene TRBV7-9; D unclear. In germline, CDR1 is SEHNR, CDR2 FQNEAQ (reference sequence). This CDR3 is 12 amino acids long. The ends were cut back, 1 base at V and 5 bases at J, with 5 bases in the middle. The DNA for the CDR3 is TGTGCCAGCAGCTTAGGAGTGGAGACCCAGTACTTC. Residues: CASSLGVETQYF.

This clonotype was observed a handful of times. The chain links TRBV10-3 to TRBJ1-1; 8 nucleotides line up with TRBD1. The CDR3 runs 14 residues. Trimming took 3 bases from V and 5 from J; bases not matched to a gene: 5. Germline CDR1 and CDR2: ENHRY and SYGVKD. The CDR3, as DNA: TGTGCCATCAGTGACCAGGGGGCTTGGACTGAAGCTTTCTTT. Translation: CAISDQGAWTEAFF.

The CDR3 region has the DNA TGTGCCAGCAGCTTAGATATTGGACTCTACTATAATTCACCCCTCCACTTT. Translated: CASSLDIGLYYNSPLHF. The chain recombines TRBV7-6 with TRBJ1-6; unclear D gene. The germline gives CDR1 SGHVS, CDR2 FNYEAQ. The CDR3 has 17 residues. The V and J ends lost 1 base and 3 bases respectively, with 13 bases between them.

The rearrangement links TRBV27 to TRBJ1-2; D is uncertain. Germline loops: CDR1 MNHEY, CDR2 SMNVEV (reference sequence). The CDR3 has 13 residues. Trimming shortened V by 2 bases and J by 3 bases, and 7 bases separated the two germline ends. This CDR3 reads CASSLGTYYGYTF. In DNA form, the CDR3 reads TGTGCCAGCAGTTTAGGCACCTACTATGGCTACACCTTC.

To note about this clonotype: Germline and junction disagree at one end, which may indicate a read error. The CDR3 loop is CASGYFPGRGEQYF. CDR3 DNA sequence: TGTGCCAGCGGTTACTTCCCGGGACGAGGCGAGCAGTACTTC. This chain uses TRBV6-2 or TRBV6-3 with TRBJ2-7, with D perhaps given as TRBD1 or TRBD2 (5 bases each). This CDR3 has 14 residues. Germline loops: CDR1 MNHEY, CDR2 SVGEGT.

The CDR3 here is CSAKRTYATNEKLFF. CDR3 bases: TGCAGTGCCAAACGGACGTATGCAACTAATGAAAAACTGTTTTTT. V gene TRBV20-1 combines with J gene TRBJ1-4, with unresolved D. V lost 6 bases to trimming and J lost 0 bases, with 14 bases between them. The CDR3 has 15 residues. From germline, CDR1 is DFQATT and CDR2 SNEGSKA (reference sequence).

This clonotype was observed at least ten times. The chain recombines TRBV7-2 with TRBJ1-1, with 9 bases matching TRBD1. The ends lost 4 bases at V and 1 base at J; junction bases unmatched: 1. The CDR3 totals 14 residues. Germline V CDR1 and CDR2: SGHTA, FQGNSA. The CDR3 DNA reads as TGTGCCAGCAGCTCGGGACAGGGGAACACTGAAGCTTTCTTT. Amino acids: CASSSGQGNTEAFF.

The rearrangement links TRBV6-6 to TRBJ2-7; no clear D. This CDR3 has 11 residues. Germline V gives CDR1 MNHNY, CDR2 SVGAGI (reference sequence). The ends were cut back, 3 bases at V and 7 bases at J, with 7 bases in the middle. CDR3 residues: CASSYSQEQYF. In nucleotides, the CDR3 is TGTGCCAGCAGTTATTCTCAGGAGCAGTACTTC.

This clonotype came up many times. The J gene is TRBJ1-5, the V gene TRBV7-2; D gene ambiguous. Trimming took off 0 bases at V and 7 bases at J, with 13 bases between the two ends. CDR1 is SGHTA and CDR2 is FQGNSA in the germline V gene. CDR3 length: 15 amino acids. The CDR3 sequence is CASSLAAASGQPQHF. CDR3 in DNA: TGTGCCAGCAGCTTAGCGGCAGCCAGCGGGCAGCCCCAGCATTTT.

The rearrangement uses TRBV7-9 and TRBJ1-6; perhaps TRBD1 as D (5 bases). Looked up from germline, CDR1 is SEHNR and CDR2 is FQNEAQ (reference sequence). This CDR3 has 16 amino acids. Trimming removed 5 bases from V and 8 bases from J, with 19 bases in between. This chain's CDR3 is CASSPEGSSGYSPLHF. The CDR3 region has the DNA TGTGCCAGCAGCCCGGAGGGGTCATCGGGTTATTCACCCCTCCACTTT.